The clone carrying this T cell receptor beta chain was detected a few times. Its antigen is not identified. Sequenced material consisted of expressed TCRB transcripts (all of the isolated RNA was reverse transcribed). Sequenced by immunoSEQ multiplex PCR; TCRdb stores in-frame clones only, minus some. The sample yields more than 250,000 clones, approximately 25% seen once. CDR3 length: 12 amino acids. The V and J ends lost 8 bases and 11 bases respectively, with 16 bases between them. CDR1 and CDR2 from the germline V gene are MDHEN and SYDVKM. The source of the sample is a study of beta chain features in type 1 diabetes. Study overall: Age, gender and cell yields were similar between patients and healthy donors.

Overall study findings and caveats: Small HLA sub-analyses could not settle whether HLA shapes TCRB rearrangement. Moderately but significantly shorter TCRB CDR3s were found in Type 1 diabetes patients in all four CD4+ subsets. cDNA sequencing could over-represent cells with high TCR expression.

The rearrangement joins TRBV28 to TRBJ1-5, with TRBD1 as a possible D gene (6 bases). This TCR was recovered from a woman under 40 with type 1 diabetes. Sequencing was done on a sample of naive CD4+ T cells from blood. The CDR3 reads CASSDRRVSQHF. The CDR3 DNA is TGTGCCAGCTCCGACAGGAGAGTATCCCAGCATTTT.